These T cell receptor beta chains were read from a single sample in a study of beta chain features in type 1 diabetes. TCRdb's copy holds only in-frame clones and misses some; the assay was immunoSEQ multiplex PCR. This sample yields about 360,000 clones, of which around 13% are seen a single time; 0.017% belongs to the top ten. The sequenced sample consisted of naive CD4+ T cells from blood. Receptor source: a man aged 18 to 30 in good health. The CDR3 runs from the conserved cysteine through the conserved F or W. The order of the fields is clone size, V gene, D gene, J gene, CDR3 DNA, CDR3 protein. The D gene is left open where the match is weak. Size values are once, few and many counts, or a class for expanded clones, and some rows have none.

clone size: -; V gene: TRBV5-5; D gene: -; J gene: TRBJ2-3; CDR3 DNA: TGTGCCAGCAGCTTGGACGGAGCCTCCACAGATACGCAGTATTTT; CDR3 protein: CASSLDGASTDTQYF
clone size: few; V gene: TRBV19; D gene: TRBD2; J gene: TRBJ2-5; CDR3 DNA: TGTGCCAGTAGTATGTGGACTAGCGGGGAGACCCAGTACTTC; CDR3 protein: CASSMWTSGETQYF
clone size: -; V gene: TRBV7-2; D gene: TRBD1; J gene: TRBJ2-3; CDR3 DNA: TGTGCCAGCAGCTTACGACAGGGGGTACAGGGCACGCAGTATTTT; CDR3 protein: CASSLRQGVQGTQYF
clone size: few; V gene: TRBV15; D gene: -; J gene: TRBJ2-7; CDR3 DNA: TGTGCCACCAGCAGGACTAGTGGGGTGGGGGAGCAGTACTTC; CDR3 protein: CATSRTSGVGEQYF
clone size: -; V gene: TRBV7-9; D gene: TRBD2; J gene: TRBJ2-1; CDR3 DNA: TGTGCCAGCAGCCTGCCGGGACTAGCGGGGGGGCATGGAGGGGATGAGCAGTTCTTC; CDR3 protein: CASSLPGLAGGHGGDEQFF
clone size: few; V gene: TRBV19; D gene: TRBD2; J gene: TRBJ2-1; CDR3 DNA: TGTGCCAGTAGTCCGCGACTAGCCCCCTACAATGAGCAGTTCTTC; CDR3 protein: CASSPRLAPYNEQFF
clone size: -; V gene: TRBV30; D gene: -; J gene: TRBJ2-7; CDR3 DNA: TGTGCCGGGGGGGGGCGAGGCAGATACTACGAGCAGTACTTC; CDR3 protein: CAGGGRGRYYEQYF
clone size: -; V gene: TRBV7-2; D gene: TRBD1; J gene: TRBJ1-5; CDR3 DNA: TGTGCCAGCAGCCGAGGACAGGTCAACAATCAGCCCCAGCATTTT; CDR3 protein: CASSRGQVNNQPQHF
clone size: -; V gene: TRBV5-1; D gene: -; J gene: TRBJ1-1; CDR3 DNA: TGCGCCAGCAGCTTGACGCAGGGCTCTGAAGCTTTCTTT; CDR3 protein: CASSLTQGSEAFF
clone size: -; V gene: TRBV4-2; D gene: -; J gene: TRBJ2-1; CDR3 DNA: TGTGCCAGCAGCCAAGATTTACTAGTAGGGGAGCAGTTCTTC; CDR3 protein: CASSQDLLVGEQFF
clone size: -; V gene: TRBV6-6; D gene: -; J gene: TRBJ2-7; CDR3 DNA: TGTGCCAGCAGTTACTCGACTGGGGAGCAGTACTTC; CDR3 protein: CASSYSTGEQYF
clone size: few; V gene: TRBV28; D gene: -; J gene: TRBJ2-7; CDR3 DNA: TGTGCCAGCAGTTCAAGCCCCATATACGAGCAGTACTTC; CDR3 protein: CASSSSPIYEQYF
clone size: few; V gene: TRBV28; D gene: TRBD2; J gene: TRBJ2-3; CDR3 DNA: TGTGCCAGCAGTTCCAGCGGGGGACTCACAGATACGCAGTATTTT; CDR3 protein: CASSSSGGLTDTQYF
clone size: -; V gene: TRBV30; D gene: -; J gene: TRBJ2-1; CDR3 DNA: TGTGCCTGGAGTAGGGGGTACAATGAGCAGTTCTTC; CDR3 protein: CAWSRGYNEQFF
clone size: few; V gene: TRBV18; D gene: TRBD1; J gene: TRBJ1-1; CDR3 DNA: TGTGCCAGCTCGCCTAAAACACCGGGACAGGCGAACACTGAAGCTTTCTTT; CDR3 protein: CASSPKTPGQANTEAFF
clone size: few; V gene: TRBV4-1; D gene: -; J gene: TRBJ1-1; CDR3 DNA: TGCGCCAGCAGCCCCCGACAGGATGCTCGAACTGAAGCTTTCTTT; CDR3 protein: CASSPRQDARTEAFF
clone size: -; V gene: TRBV30; D gene: TRBD2; J gene: TRBJ2-1; CDR3 DNA: TGTGCCTGGAGTGTCCGCGGGAGAGGTGAGCAGTTCTTC; CDR3 protein: CAWSVRGRGEQFF
clone size: -; V gene: TRBV4-2; D gene: -; J gene: TRBJ1-1; CDR3 DNA: TGTGCCAGCAGCCAAGTCGGTCAGGGTGACACTGAAGCTTTCTTT; CDR3 protein: CASSQVGQGDTEAFF
clone size: -; V gene: TRBV19; D gene: -; J gene: TRBJ1-1; CDR3 DNA: TGTGCCAGTGCCCCGGGACTCAGAAGGACTGAAGCTTTCTTT; CDR3 protein: CASAPGLRRTEAFF
clone size: few; V gene: TRBV7-2; D gene: TRBD1; J gene: TRBJ2-5; CDR3 DNA: TGTGCCAGCAGCCTCCTACGACAGGGGGTTAGGATAGAGACCCAGTACTTC; CDR3 protein: CASSLLRQGVRIETQYF
clone size: -; V gene: TRBV2; D gene: -; J gene: TRBJ1-5; CDR3 DNA: TGTGCCAGCAGTGTGGGACAAGATCAGCCCCAGCATTTT; CDR3 protein: CASSVGQDQPQHF
clone size: -; V gene: TRBV30; D gene: -; J gene: TRBJ1-4; CDR3 DNA: TGTGCCTGTGAAGGATCCGGGGGTAATGAAAAACTGTTTTTT; CDR3 protein: CACEGSGGNEKLFF
clone size: few; V gene: TRBV7-9; D gene: TRBD1; J gene: TRBJ1-4; CDR3 DNA: TGTGCCAGCAGCTTGGACAGGGGGGAAGAAAAACTGTTTTTT; CDR3 protein: CASSLDRGEEKLFF
clone size: few; V gene: TRBV28; D gene: -; J gene: TRBJ2-1; CDR3 DNA: TGTGCCAGCACCAAGGGGTGGAATGAGCAGTTCTTC; CDR3 protein: CASTKGWNEQFF
clone size: -; V gene: TRBV27; D gene: -; J gene: TRBJ1-1; CDR3 DNA: TGTGCCAGCAGTCAAAACGGGTTCGGCACTGAAGCTTTCTTT; CDR3 protein: CASSQNGFGTEAFF
clone size: few; V gene: TRBV29-1; D gene: TRBD1; J gene: TRBJ2-1; CDR3 DNA: TGCAGCGTTGAGGCCCCGGGACAGGGGGCTTTGAATGAGCAGTTCTTC; CDR3 protein: CSVEAPGQGALNEQFF
clone size: -; V gene: TRBV6-5; D gene: TRBD2; J gene: TRBJ2-1; CDR3 DNA: TGTGCCAGCAGTCAGACTAGCGGGAGAGTCTATGAGCAGTTCTTC; CDR3 protein: CASSQTSGRVYEQFF
clone size: -; V gene: TRBV6-5; D gene: -; J gene: TRBJ2-7; CDR3 DNA: TGTGCCAGCAGTTACTCTAGCGGTTACTCCTACGAGCAGTACTTC; CDR3 protein: CASSYSSGYSYEQYF
clone size: few; V gene: TRBV2; D gene: TRBD1; J gene: TRBJ1-5; CDR3 DNA: TGTGCCAGCAGTGGACAGGGTAGGAGCAATCAGCCCCAGCATTTT; CDR3 protein: CASSGQGRSNQPQHF
clone size: -; V gene: TRBV11-2; D gene: TRBD1; J gene: TRBJ2-2; CDR3 DNA: TGTGCCAGCGCCCGAGACAGGGGAACCGGGGAGCTGTTTTTT; CDR3 protein: CASARDRGTGELFF
clone size: -; V gene: TRBV29-1; D gene: -; J gene: TRBJ2-1; CDR3 DNA: TGCAGCGTTGAAGAGAGGGGGTTAGGCTACAATGAGCAGTTCTTC; CDR3 protein: CSVEERGLGYNEQFF
clone size: -; V gene: TRBV7-8; D gene: -; J gene: TRBJ1-5; CDR3 DNA: TGTGCCAGCAGCTTCGGGGCAGGGGATCAGCCCCAGCATTTT; CDR3 protein: CASSFGAGDQPQHF
clone size: -; V gene: TRBV27; D gene: TRBD1; J gene: TRBJ2-6; CDR3 DNA: TGTGCCAGCAGCAGGGGGCCAGGGGCCAACGTCCTGACTTTC; CDR3 protein: CASSRGPGANVLTF
clone size: -; V gene: TRBV7-3; D gene: -; J gene: TRBJ2-5; CDR3 DNA: TGTGCCAGCAGCCCGGAGCGGGCGGAGACCCAGTACTTC; CDR3 protein: CASSPERAETQYF
clone size: -; V gene: TRBV7-3; D gene: -; J gene: TRBJ2-2; CDR3 DNA: TGTGCCAGCAGCTCCCGTCCGGGGGGCGGGACCGGGGAGCTGTTTTTT; CDR3 protein: CASSSRPGGGTGELFF
clone size: -; V gene: TRBV30; D gene: -; J gene: TRBJ1-2; CDR3 DNA: TGTGCCTGGAAAACAGGGAATTCGCGCTATGGCTACACCTTC; CDR3 protein: CAWKTGNSRYGYTF
clone size: -; V gene: TRBV11-2; D gene: TRBD2; J gene: TRBJ2-1; CDR3 DNA: TGTGCCAGCAGCGTTAGCGGGTCCTACAATGAGCAGTTCTTC; CDR3 protein: CASSVSGSYNEQFF
clone size: few; V gene: TRBV11-1; D gene: TRBD1; J gene: TRBJ2-7; CDR3 DNA: TGTGCCAGCAGCCGGGGGACAGGGGGCGAGCAGTACTTC; CDR3 protein: CASSRGTGGEQYF
clone size: once; V gene: TRBV15; D gene: -; J gene: TRBJ1-5; CDR3 DNA: TGTGCCACCAGTCGACAGTCTGGCAATCAGCCCCAGCATTTT; CDR3 protein: CATSRQSGNQPQHF
clone size: few; V gene: TRBV29-1; D gene: TRBD1; J gene: TRBJ2-2; CDR3 DNA: TGCAGCGTGAACAGGGGAACCGGGGAGCTGTTTTTT; CDR3 protein: CSVNRGTGELFF
clone size: -; V gene: TRBV7-2; D gene: TRBD1; J gene: TRBJ2-7; CDR3 DNA: TGTGCCAGCAGCCGCAGGACAGGGGAATTCTACGAGCAGTACTTC; CDR3 protein: CASSRRTGEFYEQYF
clone size: -; V gene: TRBV9; D gene: TRBD1; J gene: TRBJ1-1; CDR3 DNA: TGTGCCAGCAGCTTCGGACAGGGCGGCACTGAAGCTTTCTTT; CDR3 protein: CASSFGQGGTEAFF
clone size: few; V gene: TRBV18; D gene: TRBD1; J gene: TRBJ2-6; CDR3 DNA: TGTGCCAGCTCACAGGGGGCGTCTGGGGCCAACGTCCTGACTTTC; CDR3 protein: CASSQGASGANVLTF
clone size: -; V gene: TRBV11-2; D gene: TRBD2; J gene: TRBJ2-1; CDR3 DNA: TGTGCCAGCAGCCCCCCCCGACTAGCGGGAGGTGATGAGCAGTTCTTC; CDR3 protein: CASSPPRLAGGDEQFF
clone size: few; V gene: TRBV7-3; D gene: TRBD2; J gene: TRBJ2-1; CDR3 DNA: TGTGCCAGTGGTCGGGCGGGAGGGGGCAATGAGCAGTTCTTC; CDR3 protein: CASGRAGGGNEQFF
clone size: -; V gene: TRBV6-1; D gene: TRBD2; J gene: TRBJ2-5; CDR3 DNA: TGTGCCAGCAGTGACAGGACTAGCGGGACCCAGTACTTC; CDR3 protein: CASSDRTSGTQYF